What follows describes a single T cell receptor (beta chain). Its ends do not fully match the called genes, so a read error is possible. Previously described methods with listed TCR primers produced the bulk TCR libraries. MiXCR, applied by TCRdb to the PCR reads, yields one record per CDR3 protein. The sample yields over 550,000 distinct CDR3 sequences, about 25% seen once. The data stem from a study of molecular identifiers for immune sequencing clone quantification. The CDR3 runs to 15 residues. The chain links TRBV5-3 to TRBJ1-2, with D tentatively TRBD1 (5 bases). TRBV5-3 counts as an open reading frame of uncertain function. The clonotype comes from a human donor in good health. Some libraries in this study had Jurkat cell RNA spiked in. The sample consisted of naive CD8+ T cells from blood, with Jurkat cell RNA spiked in. The subset here: FACS-sorted CD8+CD4-CCR7+CD45RA+ naive T cells. In DNA, the CDR3 is TGTGCCAGCAGCTTGGATCTACAGGCCTACTATGGCTACACCTTC. It yields the protein CASSLDLQAYYGYTF.